This paragraph covers one T cell receptor (beta chain) sequence. This clonotype was detected a few times. Its cognate antigen has yet to be identified. Per-base qualities were not stored, and no clone one base away is much larger. These data originate in a study of identical twins (dated by TCRdb to 2016 to 2017). Looking at the study overall: TCR alpha and beta repertoires from monozygotic twins, unrelated adults of various ages and cord blood were deep-sequenced to test whether fetal clonotypes persist. To rule out contamination, replicate twin experiments were performed at different times with different library preparation protocols.

The library was produced with 5' RACE. The sequencing machine was an Illumina HiSeq 2000. Template switching added a universal primer binding site, and the final cDNA carried a unique molecular identifier that allowed TCR cDNA molecules to be counted accurately. Specific primers in the conserved constant-segment region were used to synthesize first-strand cDNA for the TCR alpha and beta chains. To control for contamination, every cDNA library carried two barcodes: a SMART-Mk sample barcode plus Illumina barcodes. TruSeq adapter sequences and Illumina sample barcodes were added in two successive PCR steps. The TCR alpha and beta cDNA libraries were sequenced on the Illumina HiSeq platform using custom primers. Per the original workflow: MiGEC was used to process raw reads and extract unique molecular identifiers, and MiXCR was used to find CDR3 positions. Recombination models were inferred per individual with the repgenHMM and IGoR tools using an EM algorithm. The tcR package in R was used for shared clonotype analysis, with sharing normalized by the product of cloneset sizes. To study raw recombination free of thymic and clonal selection effects, out-of-frame nonproductive sequences were analyzed. In TCRdb, the public reads were trimmed at Q25 with fastp and aligned with MiXCR, with productive beta chains retained. Each CDR3 protein appears once, grouped with its most common genes and DNA. These V and J calls originate from TCRdb's pipeline instead of the authors' own analysis. This sample has nearly 900,000 distinct CDR3 sequences in its table, and over 9% of those were observed once. The ten top clones hold around 1.5% of the sample.

Trimming accounts for 5 bases at V and 8 bases at J, while the number of junction bases matched to no gene is 7. Including cysteine and phenylalanine, the CDR3 has 15 amino acids. CDR3 DNA only is kept here, 45 bases in frame from base 1. Here is what the overall study found, with its caveats: Invariant T cells such as MAIT and iNKT could partly confound zero-insertion analyses, although diverse VJ usage argued against such confounding for most clonotypes. In monozygotic twins, out-of-frame TCR alpha sharing was systematically underestimated by recombination models, although the models agreed with sharing between unrelated individuals. In beta out-of-frame sequences, excess twin sharing was weaker, because having fewer shared sequences lowered the signal-to-noise ratio. Abundant cord blood beta clonotypes had fewer insertions, young adult naive repertoires showed a similar but weaker trend, and memory repertoires showed no such trend. Conclusions relied on cross-sectional statistical analysis, since the same donors could not be followed over many years. Compared with coincidental sharing between unrelated individuals, out-of-frame TCR alpha sequences shared between twins had an excess of sequences with low generation probability.

Every donor was a healthy Caucasian. The twin cohort comprised three pairs of female monozygotic twins, all aged roughly 18 to 30 years. Peripheral blood mononuclear cells were used as the source from which RNA for TCR libraries was isolated. These data were also reused for a study on yellow fever vaccine responses in identical twins. As the second paper documents: The T cell response to vaccination in identical twins was reported by the authors to appear partly convergent and partly personalized. The study precisely tracked vaccine-responding T cell clones in identical twins.

This chain joins TRBV12-3 or TRBV12-4 to TRBJ2-1, and TRBD2 aligns with 12 junction nucleotides. This TCR was sampled from a woman aged 18 to 35 in good health. Sequenced: PBMCs. The DNA sequence follows: TGTGCCAGCAGTCCCCTAGCGGGAGGGCCCTATGAGCAGTTCTTC. Its protein reads: CASSPLAGGPYEQFF.